This is a list of T cell receptor beta chains from one sample in a study of blood T cell repertoires in COVID-19. Method: immunoSEQ multiplex PCR; TCRdb's copy keeps in-frame clones and lacks some. The data contain 45,000 to 60,000 clones, approximately 81% of them singletons. The sample comprised peripheral blood. The source is a woman aged 80 or over with acute or convalescent COVID-19. Each CDR3 is given with its conserved first and last residue. Each record gives: clone size, V gene, J gene, D gene, CDR3 DNA, CDR3 protein. A D gene is named only where the DNA matches it firmly. A clone size is listed for some rows: how often the clone was seen (once, few, many), or a class if it is expanded.

few,TRBV9,TRBJ2-5,TRBD1,TGTGCCAGCAGCAGACAGGGGGCAGGGGAGACCCAGTACTTC,CASSRQGAGETQYF
.,TRBV28,TRBJ1-5,.,TGTGCCAGCTGGGGCCCGAGAAGCAATCAGCCCCAGCATTTT,CASWGPRSNQPQHF
.,TRBV6-5,TRBJ1-2,.,TGTGCCAGCAGTTTCGGGGGATACTATGGCTACACCTTC,CASSFGGYYGYTF
.,TRBV7-9,TRBJ2-7,TRBD2,TGTGCCAGCAGTTTCGGACTAGCGGGGTCCTACGAGCAGTACTTC,CASSFGLAGSYEQYF
.,TRBV7-6,TRBJ2-7,.,TGTGCCAGCAGCCCGAATCAGGGGTCCTACGAGCAGTACTTC,CASSPNQGSYEQYF
.,TRBV24-1,TRBJ2-2,TRBD2,TGTGCCACCAGTGACCCGACTAGCGGAAACACCGGGGAGCTGTTTTTT,CATSDPTSGNTGELFF
.,TRBV2,TRBJ1-1,TRBD1,TGTGCCAGCTCTTTCCACCCTGGGACAGGGGTCACTGAAGCTTTCTTT,CASSFHPGTGVTEAFF
.,TRBV7-9,TRBJ1-1,.,TGTGCCAGCAGCCCCTCAGCTTTCTTT,CASSPSAFF
.,TRBV11-3,TRBJ1-2,.,TGTGCCAGCAGCGTTGCGGGGGACTATGGCTACACCTTC,CASSVAGDYGYTF
.,TRBV9,TRBJ1-3,.,TGTGCCAGCAGCGTTTCCGGGAGCATCAGAGTGGGAAACACCATATATTTT,CASSVSGSIRVGNTIYF
.,TRBV6-6,TRBJ1-6,.,TGTGCCAGCAGTCCAGAGGCAGGGCGGAATTCACCCCTCCACTTT,CASSPEAGRNSPLHF
.,TRBV19,TRBJ1-2,TRBD1,TGTGCCAGTAGTCCAGGGACAGGACATAACTATGGCTACACCTTC,CASSPGTGHNYGYTF
.,TRBV29-1,TRBJ2-3,TRBD1,TGCAGCGTTGAGCGTACCAGGGGGTATTCAGATACGCAGTATTTT,CSVERTRGYSDTQYF
.,TRBV5-4,TRBJ1-1,.,TGTGCCAGCAGCTTGGGGGGCAGACCGAACACTGAAGCTTTCTTT,CASSLGGRPNTEAFF
once,TRBV5-6,TRBJ2-7,.,TGTGCCAGCAGCTCTAGCGCCTACGAGCAGTACTTC,CASSSSAYEQYF
.,TRBV24-1,TRBJ1-2,.,TGTGCCACCAGTGATTTGCAGAGGTCCTATGGCTACACCTTC,CATSDLQRSYGYTF
.,TRBV30,TRBJ1-5,.,TGTGCCTGGAGTATGACACCAAATCAGCCCCAGCATTTT,CAWSMTPNQPQHF
.,TRBV5-8,TRBJ1-5,.,TGTGCCAGCAGCCCGGGGGGGGTGGGCAATCAGCCCCAGCATTTT,CASSPGGVGNQPQHF
.,TRBV3-1/TRBV3-2,TRBJ1-2,TRBD1,TGTGCCAGCAGCCGCGCGACAGGGGGCGGCTATGGCTACACCTTC,CASSRATGGGYGYTF
.,TRBV7-9,TRBJ1-6,.,TGTGCCAGCAGCTTAGATAGCAGCGCTTCACCCCTCCACTTT,CASSLDSSASPLHF
.,TRBV5-1,TRBJ2-2,TRBD1,TGCGCCAGCAGCTTGAGATGGGGAAGGGGACAGGGGAACACCGGGGAGCTGTTTTTT,CASSLRWGRGQGNTGELFF
.,TRBV25-1,TRBJ2-2,.,TGTGCCAGCCTAAGTGGTACAGGGAAGGACACCGGGGAGCTGTTTTTT,CASLSGTGKDTGELFF
.,TRBV27,TRBJ2-5,.,TGTGCCAGCAGTTCGGACAGTAAAAAGACGGAGACCCAGTACTTC,CASSSDSKKTETQYF
few,TRBV25-1,TRBJ1-4,TRBD1,TGTGCCAGCAGTAACCCGACAGGGACGTTTGAAAAACTGTTTTTT,CASSNPTGTFEKLFF
.,TRBV2,TRBJ2-7,.,TGTGCCAGCAGGGATAGGGGATACGAGCAGTACTTC,CASRDRGYEQYF
.,TRBV19,TRBJ1-1,.,TGTGCCAGTCGACTGAACTTGAACACTGAAGCTTTCTTT,CASRLNLNTEAFF
.,TRBV11-1,TRBJ1-2,.,TGTGCCAGCAGCCCCTTCCTCAACTATGGCTACACCTTC,CASSPFLNYGYTF
.,TRBV14,TRBJ1-3,.,TGTGCCAGCAGCCTCGGGGGGCTTGACGGAAACACCATATATTTT,CASSLGGLDGNTIYF
.,TRBV2,TRBJ1-5,.,TGTGCCAGCAGTGAAAGGGGCCCGGGGTCAGGGGTTCGGCCCCAGCATTTT,CASSERGPGSGVRPQHF
.,TRBV5-4,TRBJ1-2,.,TGTGCCAGCAGCTTGGGCAGGGAAGAAGGCTACACCTTC,CASSLGREEGYTF
few,TRBV10-3,TRBJ2-7,.,TGTGCCATCAGGGGGGGACTCCTTTCCTACGAGCAGTACTTC,CAIRGGLLSYEQYF
.,TRBV30,TRBJ2-5,.,TGTGCCTGGAGCACTCGCGGAGAGACCCAGTACTTC,CAWSTRGETQYF
.,TRBV30,TRBJ1-1,.,TGTGCCTGGAGTCAGGGGAACACTGAAGCTTTCTTT,CAWSQGNTEAFF
.,TRBV6-5,TRBJ2-3,TRBD2,TGTGCCAGCAGTTCAGTGGAGCGGGGGGGCCGAGATACGCAGTATTTT,CASSSVERGGRDTQYF
.,TRBV7-2,TRBJ1-1,TRBD1,TGTGCCAGCAGCTACCCCCCCGGGACAGTTAACACTGAAGCTTTCTTT,CASSYPPGTVNTEAFF